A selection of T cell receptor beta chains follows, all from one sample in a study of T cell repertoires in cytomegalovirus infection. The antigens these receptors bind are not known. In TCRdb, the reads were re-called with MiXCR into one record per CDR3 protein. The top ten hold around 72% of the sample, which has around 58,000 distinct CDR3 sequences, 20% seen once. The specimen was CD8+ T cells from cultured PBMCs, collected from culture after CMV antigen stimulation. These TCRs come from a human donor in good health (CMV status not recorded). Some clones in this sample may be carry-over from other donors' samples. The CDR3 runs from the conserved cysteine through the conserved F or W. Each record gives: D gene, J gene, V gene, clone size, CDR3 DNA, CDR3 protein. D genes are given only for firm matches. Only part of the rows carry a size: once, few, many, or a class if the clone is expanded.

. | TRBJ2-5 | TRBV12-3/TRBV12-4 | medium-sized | TGTGCCAGCAGTTTATTGTCGGCAGAAGAGACCCAGTACTTC | CASSLLSAEETQYF
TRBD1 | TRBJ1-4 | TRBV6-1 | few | TGTGCCAGCAGTTCTGACAGGGGCCTGGGAGAAAAACTGTTTTTT | CASSSDRGLGEKLFF
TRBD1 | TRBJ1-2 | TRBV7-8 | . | TGTGCCAGCAGCCCGGACAGGAGGAACTATGGCTACACCTTC | CASSPDRRNYGYTF
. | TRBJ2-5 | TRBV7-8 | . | TGTGCCAGCAGTTACGCCAACCAAGAGACCCAGTACTTC | CASSYANQETQYF
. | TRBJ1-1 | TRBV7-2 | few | TGTGCCAGCAGCTTAGGATGGGGGCAAGACACTGAAGCTTTCTTT | CASSLGWGQDTEAFF
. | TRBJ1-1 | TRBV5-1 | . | TGCGCCAGCAGCTTGTATGGCTCGGGGACTGAAGCTTTCTTT | CASSLYGSGTEAFF
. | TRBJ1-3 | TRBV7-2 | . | TGTGCCAGCAGCTTAGCAGGGACAATCTCTGGAAACACCATATATTTT | CASSLAGTISGNTIYF
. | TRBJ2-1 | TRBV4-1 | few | TGCGCCAGCAGCCAAGATAGGGGGTTCGGCAATGAGCAGTTCTTC | CASSQDRGFGNEQFF
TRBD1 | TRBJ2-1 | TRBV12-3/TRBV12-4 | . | TGTGCCAGCAGTTTTGCAGGGGGTCGGAATGAGCAGTTCTTC | CASSFAGGRNEQFF
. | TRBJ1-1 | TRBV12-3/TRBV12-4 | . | TGTGCCAGCAGTTTAGGGGTTGAAGCTTTCTTT | CASSLGVEAFF
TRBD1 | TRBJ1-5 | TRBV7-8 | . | TGTGCCAGCAGCTTAGTCCCGGACAGGGCGGGACAGCCCCAGCATTTT | CASSLVPDRAGQPQHF
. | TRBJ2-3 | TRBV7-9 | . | TGTGCCAGCAGCCCTAGGTCGGGGCCGGGAGATACGCAGTATTTT | CASSPRSGPGDTQYF
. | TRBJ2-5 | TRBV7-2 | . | TGTGCCAGCAGCTTAAATAAGAGGGAGACCCAGTACTTC | CASSLNKRETQYF
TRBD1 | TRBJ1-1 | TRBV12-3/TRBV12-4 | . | TGTGCCAGCAGTCGGACAGGGCTAGGGGAGGACACTGAAGCTTTCTTT | CASSRTGLGEDTEAFF
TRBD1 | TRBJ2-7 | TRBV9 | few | TGTGCCAGCAGCGCCGGGACAGGGTTGGACTACGAGCAGTACTTC | CASSAGTGLDYEQYF
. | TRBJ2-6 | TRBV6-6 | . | TGTGCCAGCAGTGTTCAGGAGAGTGGGCCCGGGGCCAACGTCCTGACTTTC | CASSVQESGPGANVLTF
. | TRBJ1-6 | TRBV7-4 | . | TGTGCCAGCAGCTTACTCGCCGATAGCTCCTATAATTCACCCCTCCACTTT | CASSLLADSSYNSPLHF
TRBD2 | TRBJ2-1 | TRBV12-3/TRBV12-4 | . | TGTGCCAGCAGTGGACTAGCGGGCGGCCTCTCCACGCCTACATATTCCTACAATGAGCAGTTCTTC | CASSGLAGGLSTPTYSYNEQFF
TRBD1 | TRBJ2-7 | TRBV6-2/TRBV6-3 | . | TGTGCCAGCCATGAGACAGGGAGTACTTCCTACGAGCAGTACTTC | CASHETGSTSYEQYF
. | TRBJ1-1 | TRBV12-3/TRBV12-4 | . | TGTGCCAGCAGTTTACCGCCTCGGACTGAAGCTTTCTTT | CASSLPPRTEAFF
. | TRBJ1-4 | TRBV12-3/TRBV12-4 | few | TGTGCCAGCAGTCCCACAAGGACGAGGGAAAAACTGTTTTTT | CASSPTRTREKLFF
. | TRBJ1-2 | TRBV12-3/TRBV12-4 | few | TGTGCCAGCAATACCGGGGACTTATACTATGGCTACACCTTC | CASNTGDLYYGYTF
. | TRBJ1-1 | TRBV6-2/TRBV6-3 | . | TGTGCCAGCAGTTACTCAGACAGTGCCGAAGCTTTCTTT | CASSYSDSAEAFF
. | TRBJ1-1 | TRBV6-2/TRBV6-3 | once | TGTGCCAGCAGTGCAGTCTTCATGAACACTGAAGCTTTCTTT | CASSAVFMNTEAFF
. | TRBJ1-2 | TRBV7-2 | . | TGTGCCAGCAGCTTAGTAGCCCGGGGGGGCTACACCTTC | CASSLVARGGYTF
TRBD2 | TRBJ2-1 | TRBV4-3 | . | TGCGCCAGCAGCCAAGATCCTAGCGGGAGTCCCAATGAGCAGTTCTTC | CASSQDPSGSPNEQFF
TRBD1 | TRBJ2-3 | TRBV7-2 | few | TGTGCCAGCAGCCTGACAGGGGGCCTAGGGGAGACAGATACGCAGTATTTT | CASSLTGGLGETDTQYF